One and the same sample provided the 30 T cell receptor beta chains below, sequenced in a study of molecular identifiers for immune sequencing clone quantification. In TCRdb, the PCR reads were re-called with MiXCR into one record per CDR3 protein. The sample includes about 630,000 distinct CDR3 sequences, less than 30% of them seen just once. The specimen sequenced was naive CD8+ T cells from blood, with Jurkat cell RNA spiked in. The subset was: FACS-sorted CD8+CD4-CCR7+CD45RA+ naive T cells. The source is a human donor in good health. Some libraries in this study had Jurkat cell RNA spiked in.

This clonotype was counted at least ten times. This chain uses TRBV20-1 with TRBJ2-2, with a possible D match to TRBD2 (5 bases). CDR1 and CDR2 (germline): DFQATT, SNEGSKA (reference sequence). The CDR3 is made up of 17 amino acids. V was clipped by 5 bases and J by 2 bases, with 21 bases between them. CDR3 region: CSALGEEPDFNTGELFF. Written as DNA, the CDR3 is TGCAGTGCTCTGGGCGAGGAACCGGACTTCAACACCGGGGAGCTGTTTTTT.

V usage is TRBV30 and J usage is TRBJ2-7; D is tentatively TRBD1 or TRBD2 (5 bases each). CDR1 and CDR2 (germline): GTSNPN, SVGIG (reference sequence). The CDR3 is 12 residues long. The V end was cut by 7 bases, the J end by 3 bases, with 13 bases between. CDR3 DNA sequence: TGTGCCTTCCGGGACGCTTACTACGAGCAGTACTTC. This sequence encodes CAFRDAYYEQYF.

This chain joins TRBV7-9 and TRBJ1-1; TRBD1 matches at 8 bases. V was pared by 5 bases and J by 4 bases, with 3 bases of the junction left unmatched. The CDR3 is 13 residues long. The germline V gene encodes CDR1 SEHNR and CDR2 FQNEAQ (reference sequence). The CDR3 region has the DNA TGTGCCAGCAGCAACAGGGGGGGCACTGAAGCTTTCTTT. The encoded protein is CASSNRGGTEAFF.

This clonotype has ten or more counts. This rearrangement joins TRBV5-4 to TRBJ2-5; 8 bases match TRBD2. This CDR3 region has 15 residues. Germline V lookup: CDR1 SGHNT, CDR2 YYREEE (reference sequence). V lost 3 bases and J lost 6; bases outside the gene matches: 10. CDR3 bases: TGTGCCAGCAGCTATCGGGGGGGCACTTTGAAGACCCAGTACTTC. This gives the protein CASSYRGGTLKTQYF.

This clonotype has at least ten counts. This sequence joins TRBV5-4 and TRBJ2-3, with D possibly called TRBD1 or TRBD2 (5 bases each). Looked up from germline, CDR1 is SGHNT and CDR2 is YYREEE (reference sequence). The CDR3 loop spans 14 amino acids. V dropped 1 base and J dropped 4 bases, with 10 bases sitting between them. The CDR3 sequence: CASSLFRGADTQYF. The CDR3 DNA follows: TGTGCCAGCAGCTTGTTTAGAGGGGCAGATACGCAGTATTTT. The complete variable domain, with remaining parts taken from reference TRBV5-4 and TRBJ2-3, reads ETGVTQSPTHLIKTRGQQVTLRCSSQSGHNTVSWYQQALGQGPQFIFQYYREEENGRGNFPPRFSGLQFPNYSSELNVNALELDDSALYLCASSLFRGADTQYFGPGTRLTVL.

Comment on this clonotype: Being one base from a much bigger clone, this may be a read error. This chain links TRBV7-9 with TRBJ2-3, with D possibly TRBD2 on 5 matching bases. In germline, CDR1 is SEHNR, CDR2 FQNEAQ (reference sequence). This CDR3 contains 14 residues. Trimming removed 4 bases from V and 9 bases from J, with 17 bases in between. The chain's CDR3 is CASSSPRTVPTQYF. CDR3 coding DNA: TGTGCCAGCAGCTCTCCCAGGACTGTCCCGACGCAGTATTTT.

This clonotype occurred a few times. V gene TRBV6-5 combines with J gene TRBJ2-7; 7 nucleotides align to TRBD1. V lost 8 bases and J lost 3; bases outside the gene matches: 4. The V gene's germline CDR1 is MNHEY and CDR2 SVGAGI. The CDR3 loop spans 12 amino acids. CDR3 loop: CASRRDSYEQYF. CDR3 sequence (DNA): TGTGCCAGCCGCCGGGACAGCTACGAGCAGTACTTC.

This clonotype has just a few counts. The CDR3 sequence is CASSPVTPNYGYTF. The CDR3, as DNA: TGTGCCAGCAGTCCCGTGACCCCCAACTATGGCTACACCTTC. The rearrangement joins TRBV12-3 or TRBV12-4 to TRBJ1-2; D is uncertain. The CDR3 totals 14 residues. Deletions cut 5 bases from V and 2 bases from J, with 12 bases between.

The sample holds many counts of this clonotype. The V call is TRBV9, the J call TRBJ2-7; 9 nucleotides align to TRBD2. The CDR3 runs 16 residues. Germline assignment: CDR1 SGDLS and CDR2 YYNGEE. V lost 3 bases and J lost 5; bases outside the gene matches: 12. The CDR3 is CASSGEIAGVVDEQYF. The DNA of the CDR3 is TGTGCCAGCAGCGGAGAGATAGCGGGAGTGGTCGACGAGCAGTACTTC.

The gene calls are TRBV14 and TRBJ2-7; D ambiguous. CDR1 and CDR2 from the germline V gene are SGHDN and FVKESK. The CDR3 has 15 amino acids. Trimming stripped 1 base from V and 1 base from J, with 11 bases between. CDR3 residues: CASSQGRVKSYEQYF. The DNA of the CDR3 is TGTGCCAGCAGCCAAGGTAGAGTGAAGTCCTACGAGCAGTACTTC.

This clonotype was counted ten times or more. The CDR3 protein is CSAREGQSTEAFF. In DNA, the CDR3 is TGCAGTGCTAGAGAGGGACAAAGCACTGAAGCTTTCTTT. This sequence joins TRBV20-1 and TRBJ1-1; TRBD1 might be the D (6 bases). CDR1 DFQATT and CDR2 SNEGSKA come from the germline V gene (reference sequence). This CDR3 has 13 residues. Trimming removed 0 bases at V and 4 bases at J, with 9 bases between.

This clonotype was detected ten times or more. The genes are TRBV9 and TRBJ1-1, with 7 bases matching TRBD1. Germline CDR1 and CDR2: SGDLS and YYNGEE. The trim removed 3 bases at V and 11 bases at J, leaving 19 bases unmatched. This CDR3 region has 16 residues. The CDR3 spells CASSARDSAPPGVAFF. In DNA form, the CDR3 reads TGTGCCAGCAGCGCGAGGGACAGCGCTCCACCGGGCGTTGCTTTCTTT.

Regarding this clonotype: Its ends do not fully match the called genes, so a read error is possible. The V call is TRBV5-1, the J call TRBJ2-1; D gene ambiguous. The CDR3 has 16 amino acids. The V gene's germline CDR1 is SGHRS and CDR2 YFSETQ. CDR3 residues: CASSLEPGTTYNERFF. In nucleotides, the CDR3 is TGCGCCAGCAGCTTGGAACCGGGTACGACATACAATGAGCGGTTCTTC.

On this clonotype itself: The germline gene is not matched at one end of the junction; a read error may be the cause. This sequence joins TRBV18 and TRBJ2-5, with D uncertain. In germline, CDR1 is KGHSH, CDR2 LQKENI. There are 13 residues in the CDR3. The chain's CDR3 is CASSPPMQETPYF. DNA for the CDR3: TGTGCCAGCTCACCACCTATGCAAGAGACCCCGTACTTC.

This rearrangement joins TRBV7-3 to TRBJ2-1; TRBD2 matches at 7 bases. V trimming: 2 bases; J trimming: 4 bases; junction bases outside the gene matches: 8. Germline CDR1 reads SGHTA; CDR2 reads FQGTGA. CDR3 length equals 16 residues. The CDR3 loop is CASSLEVGGSYNEQFF. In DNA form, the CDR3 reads TGTGCCAGCAGCTTAGAAGTGGGAGGGAGTTACAATGAGCAGTTCTTC.

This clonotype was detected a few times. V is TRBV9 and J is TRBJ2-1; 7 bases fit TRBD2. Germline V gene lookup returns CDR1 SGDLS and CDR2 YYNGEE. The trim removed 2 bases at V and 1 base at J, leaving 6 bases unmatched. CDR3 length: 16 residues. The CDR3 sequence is CASSVGGEGSYNEQFF. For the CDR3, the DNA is TGTGCCAGCAGCGTGGGAGGGGAAGGATCCTACAATGAGCAGTTCTTC. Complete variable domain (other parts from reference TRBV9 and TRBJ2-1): DSGVTQTPKHLITATGQRVTLRCSPRSGDLSVYWYQQSLDQGLQFLIQYYNGEERAKGNILERFSAQQFPDLHSELNLSSLELGDSALYFCASSVGGEGSYNEQFFGPGTRLTVL.

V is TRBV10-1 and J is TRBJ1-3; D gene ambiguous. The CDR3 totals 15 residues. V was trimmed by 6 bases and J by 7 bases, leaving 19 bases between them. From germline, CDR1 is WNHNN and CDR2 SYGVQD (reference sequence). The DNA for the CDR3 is TGCGCCAGCAGCATAACAGATGAACATAGGAACACCATATATTTT. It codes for CASSITDEHRNTIYF.

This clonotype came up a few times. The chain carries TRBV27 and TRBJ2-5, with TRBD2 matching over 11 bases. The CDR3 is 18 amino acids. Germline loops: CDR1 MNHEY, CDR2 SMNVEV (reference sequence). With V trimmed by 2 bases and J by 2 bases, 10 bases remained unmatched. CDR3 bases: TGTGCCAGCAGTTTAAGACTAGCGGGAACATCTGGACAAGAGACCCAGTACTTC. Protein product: CASSLRLAGTSGQETQYF.

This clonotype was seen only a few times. As DNA, the CDR3 is TGTGCCAGCAGTTACCTGGGACAGCTAGACTACGAGCAGTACTTC. Protein product: CASSYLGQLDYEQYF. J is TRBJ2-7 and V is TRBV6-2 or TRBV6-3; TRBD1 matches at 7 bases. The V gene's germline CDR1 is MNHEY and CDR2 SVGEGT. The V and J ends lost 2 bases and 3 bases, in that order; junction bases with no gene match: 7. The CDR3 consists of 15 residues.

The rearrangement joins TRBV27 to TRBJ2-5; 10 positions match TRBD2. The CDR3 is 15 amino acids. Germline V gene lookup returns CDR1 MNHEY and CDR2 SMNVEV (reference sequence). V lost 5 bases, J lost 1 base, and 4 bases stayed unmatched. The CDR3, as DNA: TGTGCCAGCAGTCTAGCGGGGGTAGGCCAAGAGACCCAGTACTTC. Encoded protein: CASSLAGVGQETQYF.

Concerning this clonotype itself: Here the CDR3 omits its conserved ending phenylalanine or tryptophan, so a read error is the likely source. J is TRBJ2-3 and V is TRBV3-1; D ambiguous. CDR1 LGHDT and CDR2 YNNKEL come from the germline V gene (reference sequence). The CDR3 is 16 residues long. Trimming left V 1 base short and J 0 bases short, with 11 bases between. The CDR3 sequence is CASSQGAWISTDTQYL. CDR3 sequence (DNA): TGTGCCAGCAGCCAAGGAGCCTGGATCAGCACAGATACGCAGTATCTT.

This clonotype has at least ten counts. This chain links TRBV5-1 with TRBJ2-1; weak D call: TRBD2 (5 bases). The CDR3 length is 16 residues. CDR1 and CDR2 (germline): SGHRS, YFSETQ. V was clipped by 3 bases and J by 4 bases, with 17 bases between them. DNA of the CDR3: TGCGCCAGCAGCTCGGATCTGGGAGCGGAGTACAATGAGCAGTTCTTC. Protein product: CASSSDLGAEYNEQFF.

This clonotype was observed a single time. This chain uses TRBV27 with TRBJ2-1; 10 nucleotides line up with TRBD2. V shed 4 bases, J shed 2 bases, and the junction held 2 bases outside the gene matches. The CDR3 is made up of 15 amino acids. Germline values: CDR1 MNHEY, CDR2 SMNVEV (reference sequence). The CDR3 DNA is TGTGCCAGCAGTTCGGGACTAGCGACCTACAATGAGCAGTTCTTC. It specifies CASSSGLATYNEQFF.

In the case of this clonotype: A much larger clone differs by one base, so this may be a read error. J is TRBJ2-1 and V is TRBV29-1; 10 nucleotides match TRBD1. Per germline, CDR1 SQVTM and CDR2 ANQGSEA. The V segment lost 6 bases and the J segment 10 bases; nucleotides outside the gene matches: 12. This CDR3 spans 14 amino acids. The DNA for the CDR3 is TGCAGCGTGGAGGGGACAGGGGTCCTCGAGGAGCAGTTCTTC. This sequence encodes CSVEGTGVLEEQFF.

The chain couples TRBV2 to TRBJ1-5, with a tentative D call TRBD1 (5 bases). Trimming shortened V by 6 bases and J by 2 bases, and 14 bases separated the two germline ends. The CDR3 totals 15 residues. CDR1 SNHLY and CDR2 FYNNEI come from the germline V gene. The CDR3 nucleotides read TGTGCCAGCAGCGGGGGTTGGGGGGGCAATCAGCCCCAGCATTTT. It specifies CASSGGWGGNQPQHF. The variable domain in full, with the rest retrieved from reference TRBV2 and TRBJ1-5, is EPEVTQTPSHQVTQMGQEVILRCVPISNHLYFYWYRQILGQKVEFLVSFYNNEISEKSEIFDDQFSVERPDGSNFTLKIRSTKLEDSAMYFCASSGGWGGNQPQHFGDGTRLSIL.

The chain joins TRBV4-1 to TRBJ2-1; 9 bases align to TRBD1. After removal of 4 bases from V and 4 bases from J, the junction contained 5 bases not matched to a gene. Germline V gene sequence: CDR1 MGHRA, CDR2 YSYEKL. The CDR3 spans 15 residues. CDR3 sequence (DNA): TGCGCCAGCAGCCCCCGACAGGGGGATTACAATGAGCAGTTCTTC. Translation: CASSPRQGDYNEQFF.

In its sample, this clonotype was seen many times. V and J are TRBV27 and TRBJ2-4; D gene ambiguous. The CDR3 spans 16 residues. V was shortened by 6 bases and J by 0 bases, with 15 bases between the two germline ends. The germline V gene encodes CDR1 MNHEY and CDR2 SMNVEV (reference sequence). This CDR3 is CASSPWAVLAKNIQYF. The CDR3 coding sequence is TGTGCCAGCAGCCCCTGGGCAGTCCTAGCCAAAAACATTCAGTACTTC.

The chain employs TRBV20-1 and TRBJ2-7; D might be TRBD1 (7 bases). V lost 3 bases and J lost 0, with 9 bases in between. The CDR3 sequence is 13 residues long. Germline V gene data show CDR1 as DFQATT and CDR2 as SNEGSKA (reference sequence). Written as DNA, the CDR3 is TGCAGTGCTAGCAGGGGGGCCTCCTACGAGCAGTACTTC. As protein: CSASRGASYEQYF.

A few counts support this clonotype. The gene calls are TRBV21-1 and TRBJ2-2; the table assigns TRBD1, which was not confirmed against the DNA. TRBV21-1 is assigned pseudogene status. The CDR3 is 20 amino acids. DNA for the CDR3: TGTGCCAGCAGCAAAGCGCTTTCGTTTTCCGGGACAGGGGCGACCGGGGAGCTGTTTTTT. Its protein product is CASSKALSFSGTGATGELFF.

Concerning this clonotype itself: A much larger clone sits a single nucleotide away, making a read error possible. In DNA, the CDR3 is TGTGCCAGCACCGGCGGTAGACCCTACGAGCAGTCCTTC. The encoded protein is CASTGGRPYEQSF. The J gene is TRBJ2-7, the V gene TRBV25-1; D gene unclear. Germline CDR1 and CDR2: MGHDK and SYGVNS. This CDR3 has 13 amino acids.